The rows below give T cell receptor beta chains drawn from one sample of a study of T cell responses to AZD1222 COVID-19 vaccine. Repertoires were generated with immunoSEQ multiplex PCR, while TCRdb's copy carries only in-frame clones and drops some. Among some 86,000 clones listed, 88% were seen once. Sequencing used peripheral blood, obtained 28 days after the second AZD1222 dose. The receptors stem from an adult who received the AZD1222 COVID-19 vaccine. The CDR3 runs from the conserved cysteine through the conserved F or W. D genes are given only for firm matches. Not all rows give a size; the values are once, few, many and, for expanded clones, a class.

CDR3,DNA,V,J,D,size
CASSLGQITEAFF,TGTGCCAGCAGCTTGGGACAGATCACTGAAGCTTTCTTT,TRBV5-4,TRBJ1-1,-,once
CASSFAGTKSYEQYF,TGTGCCAGCAGTTTTGCCGGGACAAAGAGCTACGAGCAGTACTTC,TRBV27,TRBJ2-7,-,-
CASSSSGRDEKLFF,TGCGCCAGCAGCTCGTCGGGGAGGGATGAAAAACTGTTTTTT,TRBV5-1,TRBJ1-4,-,-
CASSLPSASTVMNTEAFF,TGTGCCAGCAGTTTACCCTCCGCATCGACAGTCATGAACACTGAAGCTTTCTTT,TRBV28,TRBJ1-1,-,-
CASSQGPESSYEQYF,TGTGCCAGCAGCCAAGGACCGGAAAGCTCCTACGAGCAGTACTTC,TRBV3-1/TRBV3-2,TRBJ2-7,-,-
CASRVGGPIDEQFF,TGTGCCAGCAGAGTGGGAGGGCCTATAGATGAGCAGTTCTTC,TRBV6-6,TRBJ2-1,TRBD2,-
CATSRDKGAGDTQYF,TGTGCCACCAGCAGAGACAAGGGGGCTGGGGATACGCAGTATTTT,TRBV15,TRBJ2-3,TRBD1,-
CASSPPNGNTEAFF,TGTGCCAGCTCACCTCCGAATGGGAACACTGAAGCTTTCTTT,TRBV18,TRBJ1-1,-,few
CASSHSTEISGTTIDEQYF,TGTGCCAGCAGCCACAGCACCGAAATCTCCGGGACAACTATCGACGAGCAGTACTTC,TRBV7-9,TRBJ2-7,-,-
CSVVPTSSSSYNEQFF,TGCAGCGTTGTTCCTACTAGCAGCAGCTCCTACAATGAGCAGTTCTTC,TRBV29-1,TRBJ2-1,-,-
CASSLLGLGRGEQFF,TGTGCCAGCAGTTTACTAGGACTAGGCCGAGGTGAGCAGTTCTTC,TRBV27,TRBJ2-1,TRBD2,once
CASSPSRDRGGYGYTF,TGTGCCAGCTCACCGTCAAGGGACAGGGGTGGCTATGGCTACACCTTC,TRBV18,TRBJ1-2,TRBD1,-
CASTIMISGGAYEQFF,TGTGCCAGCACCATTATGATTAGCGGGGGCGCTTATGAGCAGTTCTTC,TRBV6-6,TRBJ2-1,TRBD2,-
CASSQPLAVSTDTQYF,TGCGCCAGCAGCCAACCACTAGCGGTTAGCACAGATACGCAGTATTTT,TRBV4-1,TRBJ2-3,TRBD2,-
CASSFGPGLGGSSTGELFF,TGTGCCAGCAGCTTTGGCCCTGGCCTCGGGGGGTCTTCCACCGGGGAGCTGTTTTTT,TRBV7-9,TRBJ2-2,TRBD2,-
CASSGLAGRTLLEEQYF,TGTGCCAGCAGTGGCCTAGCGGGGCGAACCTTACTGGAAGAGCAGTACTTC,TRBV2,TRBJ2-7,TRBD2,-